Listed below are T cell receptor beta chains from one sample, sequenced in a study of type 1 and type 2 diabetes patients. TCRdb re-called the multiplex PCR reads through MiXCR, storing one row per CDR3 protein. The sample lists 270,000 or so distinct CDR3 sequences, roughly 48% occurring once. Sequencing was performed on peripheral blood mononuclear cells (PBMCs). The receptors were sampled from a man aged 18 to 29 with type 2 diabetes. Each CDR3 is given with its conserved first and last residue. Fields, in order: clone size, CDR3 length, D gene, J gene, V gene, CDR3 DNA, CDR3 protein. D genes are given only for firm matches. Clone size is shown for a subset of rows, as once, few, many or a class of expanded clone.

>-|14|-|TRBJ2-7|TRBV7-2
TGTGCCAGCAGCAGGACCGCTCCGACCAACGAGCAGTACTTC
CASSRTAPTNEQYF
>-|13|-|TRBJ2-7|TRBV25-1
TGTGCCAGCAGTGGTTCCCCCCCCTACGAGCAGTACTTC
CASSGSPPYEQYF
>-|11|-|TRBJ2-7|TRBV10-3
TGTGCCATCAGTGAGAGCGGGCAACAGTACTTC
CAISESGQQYF
>-|14|-|TRBJ2-7|TRBV10-3
TGTGCCATCAGTGAGGGCAGGGGGGCAAACGAGCAGTACTTC
CAISEGRGANEQYF
>-|14|-|TRBJ1-1|TRBV5-1
TGCGCCAGCAGCTTGGGCTTCTTGAACACTGAAGCTTTCTTT
CASSLGFLNTEAFF
>-|15|TRBD1|TRBJ2-2|TRBV25-1
TGTGCCAGCAGAGAGGACAGGGGGCTCGGCGGGGAGCTGTTTTTT
CASREDRGLGGELFF
>-|14|TRBD2|TRBJ2-7|TRBV5-1
TGCGCCAGCAGCGAAGCGGGGGGCGTCTACGAGCAGTACTTC
CASSEAGGVYEQYF
>-|11|-|TRBJ1-2|TRBV5-6
TGTGCCAGCAGCCAAGACTATGGCTACACCTTC
CASSQDYGYTF
>few|15|TRBD1|TRBJ2-3|TRBV4-1
TGCGCCAGCAGCCACTACAGGGGAAACACAGATACGCAGTATTTT
CASSHYRGNTDTQYF
>-|11|-|TRBJ1-1|TRBV19
TGTGCCAGTAGTACCCTCACTGAAGCTTTCTTT
CASSTLTEAFF
>-|15|-|TRBJ2-7|TRBV6-1
TGTGCCAGCAGTGAAGTCCGGACAGTGAGCTACGAGCAGTACTTC
CASSEVRTVSYEQYF
>many|13|-|TRBJ1-2|TRBV12-3/TRBV12-4
TGTGCCAGCAGTTTACGGATTAACTATGGCTACACCTTC
CASSLRINYGYTF
>few|13|-|TRBJ2-2|TRBV28
TGTGCCAGCAGGGAGTTCATCACCGGGGAGCTGTTTTTT
CASREFITGELFF
>-|12|-|TRBJ1-1|TRBV29-1
TGCAGCGCCGGACGGGTGAACACTGAAACTTTCTTT
CSAGRVNTETFF
>-|14|-|TRBJ2-3|TRBV19
TGTGCCAGTAGTTCGACAGGAACCACAGATACGCAGTATTTT
CASSSTGTTDTQYF
>once|11|-|TRBJ1-4|TRBV2
TGTGCCAGCAGAACGAATGAAAAACTGTTTTTT
CASRTNEKLFF
>few|15|TRBD1|TRBJ1-1|TRBV10-1
TGCGCCAGCAGTCCCCAGGGGGCCTTGAACACTGAAGCTTTCTTT
CASSPQGALNTEAFF
>-|19|TRBD2|TRBJ2-6|TRBV30
TGTGCCTGGAGTGTAACTGGGCTAGCGGTCTACTCTGGGGCCAACGTCCTGACTTTC
CAWSVTGLAVYSGANVLTF
>few|14|TRBD1|TRBJ2-7|TRBV2
TGTGCCAGCACTTCACAGGGGGGAACCTACGAGCAGTACTTC
CASTSQGGTYEQYF
>-|16|TRBD1|TRBJ2-3|TRBV7-2
TGTGCCAGCAGCTTAGGAATTACAGGGGGACAAGATACGCAGTATTTT
CASSLGITGGQDTQYF
>-|14|-|TRBJ1-4|TRBV11-2
TGTGCCAGCAGCTATACAGGACCTAATGAAAAACTGTTTTTT
CASSYTGPNEKLFF
>-|17|-|TRBJ2-6|TRBV2
TGTGCCAGCATCCCGGGACAACAATCCTCTGGGGCCAACGTCCTGACTTTC
CASIPGQQSSGANVLTF
>once|17|TRBD1|TRBJ2-3|TRBV29-1
TGCAGCGTGGACGGGACAGGGTCGGGCCCCGTCACAGATACGCAGTATTTT
CSVDGTGSGPVTDTQYF
>-|12|-|TRBJ1-1|TRBV30
TGTGCCTGGGACGTCTGGAACACTGAAGCTTTCTTT
CAWDVWNTEAFF
>-|15|TRBD2|TRBJ2-1|TRBV18
TGTGCCAGCTCACCTCCGGGACTAGCCTCCAATGAGCAGTTCTTC
CASSPPGLASNEQFF
>-|15|-|TRBJ2-1|TRBV27
TGTGCCAGCATTCAGGACGGTAGCTCCTACAATGAGCAGTTCTTC
CASIQDGSSYNEQFF
>-|18|TRBD1|TRBJ1-4|TRBV5-1
TGCGCCAGCAGCTTAACTAGGACAGGGGCTGCAACTAATGAAAAACTGTTTTTT
CASSLTRTGAATNEKLFF
>few|13|-|TRBJ1-1|TRBV12-3/TRBV12-4
TGTGCCAGCAGTTGGGACGTAAACACTGAAGCTTTCTTT
CASSWDVNTEAFF
>few|14|-|TRBJ1-1|TRBV4-1
TGCGCCAGCAGCCAAGTAAAAGACGCCACTGAAGCTTTCTTT
CASSQVKDATEAFF
>-|16|-|TRBJ1-3|TRBV30
TGCGCCAGCAGCCGTGGGGGCGGTTCCTCTGGAAACACCATATATTTT
CASSRGGGSSGNTIYF
>few|13|-|TRBJ2-1|TRBV7-2
TGTGCCAGCAGCTATCGGGTGGACAATGAGCAGTTCTTC
CASSYRVDNEQFF
>many|15|-|TRBJ2-6|TRBV19
TGTGCCAGTAGTATAATGGGAGTTGGGGCCAACGTCCTGACTTTC
CASSIMGVGANVLTF
>few|15|TRBD1|TRBJ2-5|TRBV24-1
TGTGCCACCAGTGTAGGGACAGGCGAGGCGGAGACCCAGTACTTC
CATSVGTGEAETQYF
>-|15|-|TRBJ2-7|TRBV5-1
TGCGCCAGCAAATTGGATCCCCGGGTCTCCTACGAGCAGTACTTC
CASKLDPRVSYEQYF
>-|17|-|TRBJ1-5|TRBV2
TGTGCCAGCTCTGGAATTTTTGGGTCCAGGGGCAATCAGCCCCAGCATTTT
CASSGIFGSRGNQPQHF
>-|14|-|TRBJ1-1|TRBV7-2
TGTGCCAGCAGCTCACTGAACGGACTGGTTGAAGCTTTCTTT
CASSSLNGLVEAFF
>-|12|TRBD1|TRBJ1-1|TRBV27
TGTGCCAGCAGTTTAGGAGGGGGCTTAGCTTTCTTT
CASSLGGGLAFF
>-|14|-|TRBJ1-6|TRBV5-1
TGCGCCAGCAGCCGAGAAGGAGATAATTCACCCCTCCACTTT
CASSREGDNSPLHF
>-|15|TRBD1|TRBJ2-5|TRBV18
TGTGCCAGCTCAACAGCCGGGACAGGACAAGAGACCCAGTACTTC
CASSTAGTGQETQYF
>-|14|-|TRBJ2-7|TRBV6-2/TRBV6-3
TGTGCCAGCAGTTACGGGGACGGTATCTACGAGCAATACTTC
CASSYGDGIYEQYF
>-|17|-|TRBJ1-5|TRBV12-3/TRBV12-4
TGTGCCAGCAGTTTATTAGCAGGGGCGCATAGCAATCAGCCCCAGCATTTT
CASSLLAGAHSNQPQHF
>few|15|-|TRBJ2-7|TRBV20-1
TGCAGTGCTAGGGGGGGTGGCGCACCAATCTACGAGCAGTACTTC
CSARGGGAPIYEQYF